A selection of T cell receptor beta chains follows, all from one sample in a study of T cell responses to AZD1222 COVID-19 vaccine. TCRdb's copy holds only in-frame clones and misses some; the assay was immunoSEQ multiplex PCR. This repertoire shows more than 85,000 clones, roughly nine tenths found once; its top ten account for 6.5% to 8.5%. The specimen comprised peripheral blood, sampled on day 0 of AZD1222 vaccination. These receptors all stem from an adult in good health. Both conserved end residues are part of each CDR3. D genes are given only for firm matches. A clone size is listed for some rows: how often the clone was seen (once, few, many), or a class if it is expanded.

v_gene: TRBV7-3
abundance: .
len: 13
j_gene: TRBJ2-5
d_gene: .
CDR3aa: CASSPGTQETQYF
CDR3nt: TGTGCCAGCAGCCCCGGAACGCAAGAGACCCAGTACTTC

v_gene: TRBV6-5
abundance: .
len: 14
j_gene: TRBJ1-2
d_gene: .
CDR3aa: CASSMTQGNYGYTF
CDR3nt: TGTGCCAGCAGTATGACCCAGGGAAACTATGGCTACACCTTC

v_gene: TRBV19
abundance: once
len: 12
j_gene: TRBJ1-1
d_gene: .
CDR3aa: CASSMSGWEAFF
CDR3nt: TGTGCCAGTAGTATGTCGGGGTGGGAAGCTTTCTTT

v_gene: TRBV6-6
abundance: .
len: 15
j_gene: TRBJ2-1
d_gene: .
CDR3aa: CASSTRVGGSNEQFF
CDR3nt: TGTGCCAGCAGTACCCGGGTGGGAGGTTCCAATGAGCAGTTCTTC

v_gene: TRBV11-2
abundance: .
len: 14
j_gene: TRBJ1-5
d_gene: TRBD1
CDR3aa: CASSRTGANQPQHF
CDR3nt: TGTGCCAGCAGCCGGACAGGGGCCAATCAGCCCCAGCATTTT

v_gene: TRBV7-9
abundance: .
len: 14
j_gene: TRBJ1-5
d_gene: .
CDR3aa: CASSLRDSNQPQHF
CDR3nt: TGTGCCAGCAGCTTGCGGGATTCCAATCAGCCCCAGCATTTT

v_gene: TRBV5-1
abundance: .
len: 15
j_gene: TRBJ1-4
d_gene: .
CDR3aa: CASSPLGGAGEKLFF
CDR3nt: TGCGCCAGCAGCCCTTTGGGGGGGGCGGGTGAAAAACTGTTTTTT

v_gene: TRBV28
abundance: .
len: 14
j_gene: TRBJ2-3
d_gene: TRBD1
CDR3aa: CASSWDRVADTQYF
CDR3nt: TGTGCCAGCAGCTGGGACAGGGTGGCAGATACGCAGTATTTT

v_gene: TRBV27
abundance: .
len: 14
j_gene: TRBJ1-3
d_gene: .
CDR3aa: CASTTMGAGNTIYF
CDR3nt: TGTGCCAGCACGACCATGGGGGCAGGAAACACCATATATTTT

v_gene: TRBV5-1
abundance: .
len: 18
j_gene: TRBJ1-4
d_gene: TRBD1
CDR3aa: CASSFGTASLATNEKLFF
CDR3nt: TGCGCCAGCAGCTTCGGGACAGCATCACTCGCAACTAATGAAAAACTGTTTTTT

v_gene: TRBV19
abundance: .
len: 14
j_gene: TRBJ1-2
d_gene: .
CDR3aa: CATRPRGRNYGYTF
CDR3nt: TGTGCCACCCGCCCCCGCGGGCGTAACTATGGCTACACCTTC

v_gene: TRBV18
abundance: .
len: 14
j_gene: TRBJ2-7
d_gene: .
CDR3aa: CASSPPAGSYEQYF
CDR3nt: TGTGCCAGCTCACCACCAGCAGGGTCCTACGAGCAGTACTTC

v_gene: TRBV7-3
abundance: .
len: 15
j_gene: TRBJ2-5
d_gene: .
CDR3aa: CASSPGGPSLETQYF
CDR3nt: TGTGCCAGCAGCCCAGGTGGGCCTAGTCTAGAGACCCAGTACTTC

v_gene: TRBV6-5
abundance: .
len: 14
j_gene: TRBJ1-2
d_gene: TRBD1
CDR3aa: CASRPPGQTYGYTF
CDR3nt: TGTGCCAGCAGGCCGCCGGGACAGACCTATGGCTACACCTTC